These 26 T cell receptor beta chains were all obtained from the same sample, sequenced in a study of identical twins (dated by TCRdb to between 2015 and 2016). To prepare the library, 5' RACE was applied. The instrument was an Illumina HiSeq 2000. The public sequencing data were trimmed at Q25 with fastp and processed into clonotypes with MiXCR by TCRdb, which kept only in-frame beta chains. Every distinct CDR3 protein forms one entry, paired with its most common genes and DNA. Recorded for this sample are fewer than 450,000 distinct CDR3 sequences; about 9% of them occurred a single time. Of the sample, approximately 9.3% falls within the top ten clones. Material: naive T cells sorted from blood. Explained via the paper, the cell subset or site label denotes: cells isolated with a human naive T-cell isolation kit. The source is a woman in her 50s in good health.

The CDR3 DNA reads as TGTGCCTGGAGAACTCCAGGGAGTTTGGCTTCAACTGCGTTCTTC. It is translated as CAWRTPGSLASTAFF. This chain uses TRBV30 with TRBJ2-1; D may correspond to TRBD1 or TRBD2 (5 bases each). Germline V gene lookup returns CDR1 GTSNPN and CDR2 SVGIG (reference sequence). The CDR3 runs 15 residues. V was trimmed by 3 bases and J by 15 bases, leaving 27 bases between them.

This clonotype was seen repeatedly, ten times or more. The chain joins TRBV20-1 to TRBJ2-1; D uncertain. There are 12 residues in the CDR3. Trimming left V 3 bases short and J 5 bases short, with 8 bases between. Germline CDR1 and CDR2: DFQATT and SNEGSKA (reference sequence). The CDR3 DNA sequence: TGCAGTGCTAGTCCCTGGGACAATGAGCAGTTCTTC. This codes for CSASPWDNEQFF.

The chain recombines TRBV7-9 with TRBJ1-1, with D uncertain. The ends were cut back, 5 bases at V and 8 bases at J, with 6 bases in the middle. The CDR3 extends over 10 amino acids. Germline V CDR1 and CDR2: SEHNR, FQNEAQ (reference sequence). CDR3 coding DNA: TGTGCCAGCAGCGAACAGGAAGCTTTCTTT. Encoded protein: CASSEQEAFF.

This chain joins TRBV11-2 and TRBJ2-2, with D perhaps TRBD2 (5 bases). Trimming took off 3 bases at V and 4 bases at J, with 9 bases between the two ends. Germline V CDR1 and CDR2: SGHAT, FQNNGV. The CDR3 is 14 amino acids. CDR3 region: CASSFILVTGELFF. In DNA, the CDR3 is TGTGCCAGCAGCTTTATACTAGTCACCGGGGAGCTGTTTTTT.

The chain carries TRBV11-3 and TRBJ2-4, with a weak D call TRBD1 (5 bases). CDR1 is SGHNT and CDR2 is YENEEA in the germline V gene. The CDR3 is 13 residues long. The V and J ends lost 5 bases and 9 bases respectively, with 14 bases between them. The CDR3 region is CASSLGATPIQYF. The CDR3 DNA is TGTGCCAGCAGCCTAGGGGCTACTCCCATTCAGTACTTC.

This rearrangement joins TRBV20-1 to TRBJ2-4; D may be TRBD2 (5 bases). CDR3 length: 13 residues. The V end was cut by 6 bases, the J end by 1 base, with 10 bases between. Germline CDR1 and CDR2: DFQATT and SNEGSKA (reference sequence). The CDR3 spells CSAFGVAKNIQYF. DNA of the CDR3: TGCAGTGCCTTCGGGGTGGCCAAAAACATTCAGTACTTC.

The rearrangement joins TRBV12-3 or TRBV12-4 to TRBJ2-1, with unresolved D. The V end was cut by 3 bases, the J end by 5 bases, with 17 bases between. The CDR3 runs 16 residues. CDR3 sequence: CASSFAIPPRDNEQFF. CDR3 in DNA: TGTGCCAGCAGTTTCGCTATCCCACCACGCGACAATGAGCAGTTCTTC.

The CDR3 protein is CASSPEGNKGTQYF. CDR3 sequence (DNA): TGTGCCAGCTCACCGGAAGGGAACAAAGGGACCCAGTACTTC. The chain employs TRBV18 and TRBJ2-5; no firm D call. Trimming cost V 3 bases and J 7 bases, with 15 bases left between them. The CDR3 is 14 residues long. The germline V gene has CDR1 KGHSH and CDR2 LQKENI.

This chain joins TRBV12-3 or TRBV12-4 and TRBJ2-1; D tentatively reads TRBD1 or TRBD2 (5 bases each). The CDR3 is made up of 17 amino acids. V was shortened by 1 base and J by 6 bases, with 19 bases between the two germline ends. CDR3 coding DNA: TGTGCCAGCAGTTTAGGGGGGAGCCCTCCTACGGGCAATGAGCAGTTCTTC. Translated, it gives CASSLGGSPPTGNEQFF.

This clonotype was observed a few times. The rearrangement uses TRBV20-1 and TRBJ1-3, with 7 bases matching TRBD1. J was trimmed by 2 bases and V by 8 bases; bases with no gene match: 3. The CDR3 contains 12 residues. Per the germline V gene, CDR1 is DFQATT and CDR2 is SNEGSKA (reference sequence). The CDR3 DNA reads TGCAGTATAGGGGGCCCTGGAAACACCATATATTTT. Translation: CSIGGPGNTIYF.

This chain connects TRBV18 to TRBJ2-5, with TRBD2 identical over 8 bases. The CDR3 has 15 amino acids. Germline lookup yields CDR1 KGHSH and CDR2 LQKENI. Germline trimming cut 4 bases from V and 5 bases from J; bases unmatched to any gene: 9. DNA of the CDR3: TGTGCCAGCTCACGGGATAGCGGGATGTCGGAGACCCAGTACTTC. The encoded protein is CASSRDSGMSETQYF.

The rearrangement uses TRBV5-1 and TRBJ1-1, with D possibly TRBD1 on 6 matching bases. V was shortened by 0 bases and J by 0 bases, with 9 bases between the two germline ends. This CDR3 spans 15 amino acids. Germline loops: CDR1 SGHRS, CDR2 YFSETQ. CDR3 in DNA: TGCGCCAGCAGCTTGGCCGACAGGCTGAACACTGAAGCTTTCTTT. It encodes CASSLADRLNTEAFF.

CDR3 amino acids: CATSDSRTGLIEVTGELFF. As DNA, the CDR3 is TGTGCCACCAGTGATTCCAGAACAGGGCTTATTGAGGTCACCGGGGAGCTGTTTTTT. The chain couples TRBV24-1 to TRBJ2-2, with a tentative D call TRBD1 (6 bases). CDR1 and CDR2 (germline): KGHDR, SFDVKD. Trimming shortened V by 2 bases and J by 4 bases, and 22 bases separated the two germline ends. The CDR3 length is 19 residues.

This rearrangement joins TRBV12-3 or TRBV12-4 to TRBJ1-1, with TRBD1 matching over 8 bases. Trimming cost V 6 bases and J 1 base; bases outside gene matches: 7. The CDR3 covers 15 residues. Here the CDR3 DNA reads TGTGCCAGCAGAATGCCAGGGGGCGCGAACACTGAAGCTTTCTTT. Its protein product is CASRMPGGANTEAFF.

About this clonotype: One end of the junction does not line up with germline, which may come from a read error. The CDR3 loop reads CASSIAGGPNEQFF. CDR3 nucleotides: TGTGCTAGTAGTATAGCGGGAGGGCCCAATGAGCAGTTCTTC. The chain links TRBV19 to TRBJ2-1; the match to TRBD2 covers 11 bases. Germline CDR1 LNHDA, CDR2 SQIVND (reference sequence). This CDR3 spans 14 amino acids.

CDR3 sequence: CASSSSPWEGTRKQETQYF. The DNA of the CDR3 is TGTGCCAGCAGTTCCTCCCCCTGGGAAGGGACTAGGAAACAAGAGACCCAGTACTTC. The chain combines TRBV27 with TRBJ2-5; 8 nucleotides match TRBD2. This CDR3 comprises 19 residues. Germline lookup yields CDR1 MNHEY and CDR2 SMNVEV (reference sequence). V was pared by 4 bases and J by 2 bases, with 18 bases of the junction left unmatched.

This clonotype was detected many times. The chain employs TRBV6-6 and TRBJ2-5; D is perhaps TRBD1 (6 bases). Deletions cut 0 bases from V and 1 base from J, with 12 bases between. CDR1 is MNHNY and CDR2 is SVGAGI in the germline V gene (reference sequence). The length of the CDR3 is 16 residues. As DNA, the CDR3 is TGTGCCAGCAGTTACTCGCCAGGGACATTCCAAGAGACCCAGTACTTC. Its protein product is CASSYSPGTFQETQYF.

The sample holds a few counts of this clonotype. CDR3 sequence reads: CASSFRGALKYNEQFF. The CDR3 DNA reads as TGTGCCAGCAGCTTCCGAGGGGCCCTAAAGTACAATGAGCAGTTCTTC. This sequence joins TRBV5-6 and TRBJ2-1; perhaps D is TRBD1 or TRBD2 (5 bases each). Germline CDR1 and CDR2: SGHDT and YYEEEE. CDR3 length: 16 residues. V was pared by 2 bases and J by 4 bases, with 16 bases between.

This clonotype was counted a few times. The chain couples TRBV7-8 to TRBJ1-2; weak D call: TRBD1 (5 bases). The V and J ends lost 1 base and 7 bases respectively, with 10 bases between them. The CDR3 runs 13 residues. Germline V gene lookup returns CDR1 SGHVS and CDR2 FQNEAQ. CDR3 nucleotides: TGTGCCAGCAGCTTAGAAGGGGCGGGTGGCTACACCTTC. Residues: CASSLEGAGGYTF.

Only a few counts were recorded for this clonotype. This chain joins TRBV4-1 and TRBJ1-1; D not certain. Per the germline V gene, CDR1 is MGHRA and CDR2 is YSYEKL. The CDR3 consists of 13 residues. V dropped 1 base and J dropped 11 bases, with 14 bases sitting between them. The CDR3 nucleotides read TGCGCCAGCAGCCAAGGTAGGCCCTGGGAGGCTTTCTTT. Protein: CASSQGRPWEAFF.

V and J are TRBV10-2 and TRBJ2-7; no definite D call. This CDR3 spans 13 amino acids. The ends were cut back, 4 bases at V and 2 bases at J, with 9 bases in the middle. Germline V lookup: CDR1 WSHSY, CDR2 SAAADI. In DNA, the CDR3 is TGCGCCAGCAGTGTGGTGCAGGCCTACGAGCAGTACTTC. Amino acids: CASSVVQAYEQYF.

The V gene is TRBV12-3 or TRBV12-4, the J gene TRBJ2-7; no definite D call. V dropped 5 bases and J dropped 2 bases, with 16 bases sitting between them. This CDR3 is 15 amino acids long. This CDR3 is CASSPPGPQTYEQYF. Written as DNA, the CDR3 is TGTGCCAGCAGTCCCCCTGGCCCGCAAACCTACGAGCAGTACTTC.

This clonotype appeared many times. The CDR3 DNA sequence: TGCAGTGCTAGGGACCCAGGGAGGGAGCAGTTCTTC. Protein product: CSARDPGREQFF. The chain has TRBV20-1 and TRBJ2-1; D perhaps matches TRBD2 (6 bases). Between the trimmed V and J ends, which lost 3 bases and 10 bases, there was a span of 13 bases. The CDR3 is made up of 12 amino acids. Germline CDR1 is DFQATT and CDR2 is SNEGSKA (reference sequence).

The table lists this clonotype with many counts. The genes are TRBV12-3 or TRBV12-4 and TRBJ2-2; D unresolved. The CDR3 covers 15 residues. Trimming shortened V by 3 bases and J by 4 bases, and 12 bases separated the two germline ends. CDR3 sequence (DNA): TGTGCCAGCAGTTTGCAAAGGGTGGGCACCGGGGAGCTGTTTTTT. Translating gives CASSLQRVGTGELFF.

The genes are TRBV25-1 and TRBJ2-1, with TRBD2 as a possible D gene (5 bases). The CDR3 length is 14 residues. V shed 6 bases and J shed 8 bases, with 17 bases lying between them. The germline V gene has CDR1 MGHDK and CDR2 SYGVNS. CDR3 protein: CASSPMERSYEQFF. DNA of the CDR3: TGTGCCAGCAGCCCCATGGAGCGGTCCTATGAGCAGTTCTTC.

The chain couples TRBV5-1 to TRBJ2-3, with 9 bases matching TRBD1. Germline V gives CDR1 SGHRS, CDR2 YFSETQ. The CDR3 extends over 13 amino acids. V dropped 7 bases and J dropped 5; count of bases not matched to a gene: 5. The CDR3 loop is CASFLTGGDTQYF. DNA of the CDR3: TGCGCCAGCTTCCTGACAGGGGGAGATACGCAGTATTTT.